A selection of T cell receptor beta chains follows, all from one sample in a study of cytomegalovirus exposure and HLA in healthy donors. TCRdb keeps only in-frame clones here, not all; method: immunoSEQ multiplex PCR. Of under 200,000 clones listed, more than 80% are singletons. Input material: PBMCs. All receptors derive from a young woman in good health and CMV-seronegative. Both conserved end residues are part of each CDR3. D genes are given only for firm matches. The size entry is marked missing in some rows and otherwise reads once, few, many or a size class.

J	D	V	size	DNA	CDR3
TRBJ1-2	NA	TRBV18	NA	TGTGCCAGCTCACCCCGGACACTGGCCCATGGCTACACCTTC	CASSPRTLAHGYTF
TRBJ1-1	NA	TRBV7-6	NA	TGTGCCAGCAGCAGGAGACAGAGCACTGAAGCTTTCTTT	CASSRRQSTEAFF
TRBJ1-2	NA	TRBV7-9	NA	TGTTCCAGCAGCTTAGAAGGCAGGGTTTATGGCTACACCTTC	CSSSLEGRVYGYTF
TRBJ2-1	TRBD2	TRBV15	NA	TGTGCCACCAGCCCGGGAGGGGGGGGTGGCTACAATGAGCAGTTCTTC	CATSPGGGGGYNEQFF
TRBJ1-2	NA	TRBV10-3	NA	TGTGCCATCAGTGAGCGGGGAAAATATGGCTACACCTTC	CAISERGKYGYTF
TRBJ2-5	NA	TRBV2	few	TGTGCCAGCAGTGCCCAAGCCGGGACACCAGAGACCCAGTACTTC	CASSAQAGTPETQYF
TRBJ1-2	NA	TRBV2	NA	TGTGCCAGCAGTGATCAGGCAGCCCTTTCTCCCTGGGGCTACACCTTC	CASSDQAALSPWGYTF
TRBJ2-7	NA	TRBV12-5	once	TGTGCTAGTGGTTTGCCCTCATTAAGCTCCTACGAGCAGTACTTC	CASGLPSLSSYEQYF
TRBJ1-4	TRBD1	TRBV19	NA	TGTGCCAGTAGTAACAGGGGAGGAGATGAAAAACTGTTTTTT	CASSNRGGDEKLFF
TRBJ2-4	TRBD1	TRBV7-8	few	TGTGCCAGCAGCTTAACCGGGACAGGGGGCGCGGACATTCAGTACTTC	CASSLTGTGGADIQYF
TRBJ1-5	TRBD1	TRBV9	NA	TGTGCCAGCAGCGCCACGACAGGGTTTAATCAGCCCCAGCATTTT	CASSATTGFNQPQHF
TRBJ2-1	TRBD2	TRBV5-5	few	TGTGCCAGCAGCCCGCACCGACTAGCGGGGGGAAACAATGAGCAGTTCTTC	CASSPHRLAGGNNEQFF
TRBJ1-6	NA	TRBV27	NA	TGTGCCAGCAGTAAAGTTTTTCGGGAGAGCTCCTATAATTCACCCCTCCACTTT	CASSKVFRESSYNSPLHF
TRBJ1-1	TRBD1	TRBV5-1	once	TGCGCCACTAGACAGGGCACCATTAACACTGAAGCTTTCTTT	CATRQGTINTEAFF
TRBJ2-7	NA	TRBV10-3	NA	TGTGCCATCAGGGAGGGGGCCCAGGGGGAGCAGTACTTC	CAIREGAQGEQYF
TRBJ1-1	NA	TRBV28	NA	TGTGCCAGCAGTACCCGCGAGGTGGCTTTCTTT	CASSTREVAFF
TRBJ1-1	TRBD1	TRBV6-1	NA	TGTGCCAGCAGATACCTACTAACAGGGGACACTGAAGCTTTCTTT	CASRYLLTGDTEAFF
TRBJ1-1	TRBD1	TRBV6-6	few	TGTGCCAGCAGATTTGGGACAGCTATTAACACTGAAGCTTTCTTT	CASRFGTAINTEAFF
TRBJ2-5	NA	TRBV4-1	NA	TGCGCCAGCAGCCAAGATCCCCCAAACAGGATGCTGGAGACCCAGTACTTC	CASSQDPPNRMLETQYF
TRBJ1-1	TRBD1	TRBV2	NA	TGTGCCAGCAGAGCAACAGGGGGGACTGAAGCTTTCTTT	CASRATGGTEAFF
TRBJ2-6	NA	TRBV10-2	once	TGCGCCAGCAGTTCAGCTGGGGCCAACGTCCTGACTTTC	CASSSAGANVLTF
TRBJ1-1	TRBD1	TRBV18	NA	TGTGCCAGCTCACCCCGGACAGGGGTGGACACTGAAGCTTTCTTT	CASSPRTGVDTEAFF
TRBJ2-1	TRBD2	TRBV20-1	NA	TGCGGTAGCGGGAGACTTAGTGAGCAGTTCTTC	CGSGRLSEQFF
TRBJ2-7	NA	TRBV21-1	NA	TGTGCCAGCAGCAGAGTGCAGGGCCCGGGACAGCCTTCCTACGAGCAGTACTTC	CASSRVQGPGQPSYEQYF
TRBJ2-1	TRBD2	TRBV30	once	TGTGCCTGGAGTCCAACTCGGACTAGCGGGACCGAAAATGAGCAGTTCTTC	CAWSPTRTSGTENEQFF
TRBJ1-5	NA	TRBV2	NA	TGTGCCAGCACTCGGGAGGGGCAATCCAATCAGCCCCAGCATTTT	CASTREGQSNQPQHF
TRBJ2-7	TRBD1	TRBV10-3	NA	TGTGCCATCAGTGTAGGGTTTGGACAGGGCAACGAGCAGTACTTC	CAISVGFGQGNEQYF
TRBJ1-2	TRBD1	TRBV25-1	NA	TGTGCCAGCACCGACAGGGACTATGGCTACACCTTC	CASTDRDYGYTF
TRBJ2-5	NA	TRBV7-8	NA	TGTGCCAGCAGCTTAGCGGGGACAATGGAGACCCAGTACTTC	CASSLAGTMETQYF
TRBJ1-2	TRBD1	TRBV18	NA	TGTGCCAGCTCACCTCTAGGGGACAGGGCCTATGGCTACACCTTC	CASSPLGDRAYGYTF
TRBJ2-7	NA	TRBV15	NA	TGTGCCACCAGCAGAGATCAGGGAGGCCGGGACGAGCAGTACTTC	CATSRDQGGRDEQYF
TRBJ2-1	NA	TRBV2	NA	TGTGCCAGCAGTGGGGGCCTCCGTATGGGCTACAATGAGCAGTTCTTC	CASSGGLRMGYNEQFF
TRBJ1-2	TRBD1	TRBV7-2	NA	TGTGCCAGCAGCTTATCGCAGGGGGCTGTTGGCTACACCTTC	CASSLSQGAVGYTF
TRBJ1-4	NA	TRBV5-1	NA	TGCGCCAGCAACGCGGGGGGGGTTTCGGCCCCTAATAATGAAAAACTGTTTTTT	CASNAGGVSAPNNEKLFF
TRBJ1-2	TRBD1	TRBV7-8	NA	TGTGCCAGCAGCTTACCCGGACAGGGCAAGGGCTATGGCTACACCTTC	CASSLPGQGKGYGYTF
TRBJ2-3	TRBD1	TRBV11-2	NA	TGTGCCAGCAGCCAATGGCAGGGGGCAGATACGCAGTATTTT	CASSQWQGADTQYF
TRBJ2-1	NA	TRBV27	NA	TGTGCCAGCAGTTTATGGCAGGGGCGAAATGAGCAGTTCTTC	CASSLWQGRNEQFF
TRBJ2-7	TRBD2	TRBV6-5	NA	TGTGCCAGCAGTTTCGGCGGGGGGATCTCCTACGAGCAGTACTTC	CASSFGGGISYEQYF
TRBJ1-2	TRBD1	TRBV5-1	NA	TGCGCCAGCAGCTTGGGTCCGGGACAGTATGGCTACACCTTC	CASSLGPGQYGYTF
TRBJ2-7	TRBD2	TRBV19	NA	TGTGCCAGTAGTACAAGCGGGAGTGTCGGCTACGAGCAGTACTTC	CASSTSGSVGYEQYF
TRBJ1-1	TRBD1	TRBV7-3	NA	TGTGCCAGCAGCCCCGGGACAGGGCACACCCTGAACACTGAAGCTTTCTTT	CASSPGTGHTLNTEAFF
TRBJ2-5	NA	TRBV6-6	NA	TGTGCCAGCAGTTACTCCAGCCACCGCGGGCAGTACTTC	CASSYSSHRGQYF